The next 31 T cell receptor beta chains were all read from a single sample in a study of blood T cell repertoires in COVID-19. Clones were read by immunoSEQ multiplex PCR, and TCRdb kept only the in-frame ones, dropping some. The repertoire consists of roughly 60,000 clones, with 70% to 90% occurring once and the leading ten covering more than 1%. Material: peripheral blood. These TCRs come from a middle-aged man with acute or convalescent COVID-19.

The chain links TRBV24-1 to TRBJ2-2; possibly TRBD1 for D (6 bases). Germline CDR1 KGHDR, CDR2 SFDVKD. The CDR3 sequence is 17 residues long. Between the trimmed V and J ends, which lost 3 bases and 2 bases, there was a span of 15 bases. Here the CDR3 reads CATSDERDKRNTGELFF. The CDR3 DNA sequence: TGTGCCACCAGTGATGAACGGGACAAGAGAAACACCGGGGAGCTGTTTTTT.

The chain has TRBV2 and TRBJ1-6; 12 bases map to TRBD1. Trimming at V came to 3 bases and at J to 10 bases, leaving 4 bases not matched to a gene. Germline assignment: CDR1 SNHLY and CDR2 FYNNEI. There are 15 residues in the CDR3. CDR3 DNA: TGTGCCAGCAGTGAGGGACAGGGGGCATGGTCACCCCTCCACTTT. It specifies CASSEGQGAWSPLHF.

This clone was observed a single time. The J gene is TRBJ2-3, the V gene TRBV5-1; 8 bases are a match to TRBD1. Germline V gene lookup returns CDR1 SGHRS and CDR2 YFSETQ. CDR3 length: 15 residues. Trimming removed 6 bases from V and 5 bases from J; junction bases left unmatched: 11. For the CDR3, the DNA is TGCGCCAGCAACTTCGGCCAGGGGGCAGGAGATACGCAGTATTTT. Translation gives CASNFGQGAGDTQYF.

The chain couples TRBV2 to TRBJ1-2; D is ambiguous. CDR1 is SNHLY and CDR2 is FYNNEI in the germline V gene. Trimming pared 2 bases from V and 8 bases from J, leaving 9 bases between. The CDR3 contains 12 residues. CDR3 region: CASSELARGYTF. The DNA for the CDR3 is TGTGCCAGCAGTGAACTGGCCAGGGGCTACACCTTC.

This clone was seen only a few times. The chain joins TRBV19 to TRBJ1-5; 9 nucleotides align to TRBD1. Germline CDR1 reads LNHDA; CDR2 reads SQIVND (reference sequence). V shed 7 bases, J shed 1 base, and the junction held 5 bases outside the gene matches. This CDR3 region has 15 residues. CDR3 region: CASTPTGGSNQPQHF. The CDR3 DNA follows: TGTGCCAGTACCCCGACAGGGGGGAGCAATCAGCCCCAGCATTTT.

Here the CDR3 DNA reads TGTGCCTGGAGTGACCCAGGGGGCACCGGGGAGCTGTTTTTT. Translating gives CAWSDPGGTGELFF. V is TRBV30 and J is TRBJ2-2; 7 bases line up with TRBD1. The germline CDR1 and CDR2 sequences are GTSNPN and SVGIG (reference sequence). The CDR3 is 14 amino acids. The ends lost 1 base at V and 4 bases at J; junction bases unmatched: 3.

This chain connects TRBV4-1 to TRBJ1-2, with TRBD1 as a possible D gene (5 bases). Germline CDR1 reads MGHRA; CDR2 reads YSYEKL. The CDR3 sequence is 15 residues long. V was cut by 0 bases and J by 11 bases, with 19 bases left in between. In DNA, the CDR3 is TGCGCCAGCAGCCAAGAAGGGGAGGCAGCCCCGGAATACACCTTC. Its translation: CASSQEGEAAPEYTF.

The V gene is TRBV7-8, the J gene TRBJ1-4; D not certain. The length of the CDR3 is 14 residues. With 0 bases removed from V and 7 bases from J, the gap between germline ends came to 9 bases. Germline V gene lookup returns CDR1 SGHVS and CDR2 FQNEAQ. The CDR3 here is CASSLAGESEKLFF. The CDR3 DNA sequence: TGTGCCAGCAGCTTAGCGGGAGAGAGTGAAAAACTGTTTTTT.

The V gene is TRBV3-1 (or the pseudogene TRBV3-2), the J gene TRBJ2-5, with TRBD1 identical over 8 bases. The CDR3 length is 15 residues. After removal of 4 bases from V and 3 bases from J, the junction contained 7 bases not matched to a gene. The V gene's germline CDR1 is LGHDT and CDR2 YNNKEL (reference sequence). The CDR3 sequence is CASSPFGTGKETQYF. Written as DNA, the CDR3 is TGTGCCAGCAGCCCTTTTGGGACAGGTAAAGAGACCCAGTACTTC.

The V and J genes are TRBV11-2 and TRBJ2-7; D unresolved. CDR1 is SGHAT, CDR2 FQNNGV, per germline. The CDR3 is 15 amino acids. The V and J ends lost 1 base and 5 bases respectively, with 15 bases between them. CDR3 sequence reads: CASSLGPGSVHEQYF. In DNA, the CDR3 is TGTGCCAGCAGCTTAGGCCCAGGCTCAGTCCACGAGCAGTACTTC.

V gene TRBV9 combines with J gene TRBJ1-2, with 8 bases fitting TRBD1. This CDR3 has 14 amino acids. Germline CDR1 reads SGDLS; CDR2 reads YYNGEE. The J segment lost 4 bases and the V segment lost 4 bases, leaving 6 bases of the junction unmatched. CDR3 loop: CASSPRQGPYGYTF. The CDR3 coding sequence is TGTGCCAGCAGCCCGCGACAGGGGCCCTATGGCTACACCTTC.

This chain uses TRBV11-2 with TRBJ1-2; weak D call: TRBD1 (6 bases). The CDR3 has 14 amino acids. Germline V gene data show CDR1 as SGHAT and CDR2 as FQNNGV. Trimming took off 6 bases at V and 5 bases at J, with 16 bases between the two ends. CDR3 sequence reads: CASRRGLESYGYTF. CDR3 coding DNA: TGTGCCAGCAGGCGGGGGCTGGAGAGTTATGGCTACACCTTC.

This clone has more than one count but fewer than ten. The chain links TRBV7-3 to TRBJ1-4; 9 bases are a match to TRBD1. The V and J ends lost 5 bases and 10 bases, in that order; junction bases with no gene match: 8. The CDR3 is made up of 14 amino acids. Germline CDR1 and CDR2: SGHTA and FQGTGA. The CDR3: CASSDTGGSGKLFF. CDR3 bases: TGTGCCAGCAGCGATACAGGGGGCTCAGGAAAACTGTTTTTT.

The J gene is TRBJ2-3, the V gene TRBV30; TRBD2 might be the D (5 bases). The V gene lost 8 bases and the J gene lost 1 base, with 10 bases spanning the gap. Germline assignment: CDR1 GTSNPN and CDR2 SVGIG (reference sequence). CDR3 size: 12 residues. The chain's CDR3 is CARRRGTDTQYF. The CDR3 DNA is TGTGCCAGACGGCGGGGCACAGATACGCAGTATTTT.

CDR3 sequence (DNA): TGTGCCAGCAGCCAAGAGAGGGGACGGGGGAATTCACCCCTCCACTTT. This gives the protein CASSQERGRGNSPLHF. The genes are TRBV14 and TRBJ1-6, with D possibly matching TRBD1 (5 bases). Germline V lookup: CDR1 SGHDN, CDR2 FVKESK. The CDR3 consists of 16 residues. V gave up 0 bases and J gave up 7 bases, with 13 bases separating them.

The chain combines TRBV5-1 with TRBJ1-6; 8 nucleotides align to TRBD1. Germline CDR1 reads SGHRS; CDR2 reads YFSETQ. The CDR3 totals 18 residues. The trim removed 4 bases at V and 7 bases at J, leaving 16 bases unmatched. CDR3 in DNA: TGCGCCAGCAGCCCGGGGCTGACAGGGGACAGGATCAATTCACCCCTCCACTTT. Its translation: CASSPGLTGDRINSPLHF.

The chain couples TRBV30 to TRBJ1-2; D gene unclear. Per germline, CDR1 GTSNPN and CDR2 SVGIG (reference sequence). V lost 0 bases, J lost 8 bases, and 7 bases lay in between. This CDR3 is 11 amino acids long. CDR3 nucleotides: TGTGCCTGGAGTGTACGGCGGGGCTACACCTTC. Protein product: CAWSVRRGYTF.

The rearrangement uses TRBV27 and TRBJ2-2, with TRBD2 identical over 7 bases. The CDR3 consists of 15 residues. J was trimmed by 4 bases and V by 1 base; bases with no gene match: 3. Germline V CDR1 and CDR2: MNHEY, SMNVEV (reference sequence). This CDR3 is CASSLWGGVTGELFF. In nucleotides, the CDR3 is TGTGCCAGCAGTTTATGGGGGGGTGTCACCGGGGAGCTGTTTTTT.

The J gene is TRBJ1-6, the V gene TRBV28; no definite D call. Germline V gives CDR1 MDHEN, CDR2 SYDVKM. The CDR3 is 15 residues long. The V gene lost 1 base and the J gene lost 13 bases, with 17 bases spanning the gap. This CDR3 reads CASSLYSRGVKPLHF. As DNA, the CDR3 is TGTGCCAGCAGTTTATATAGCCGTGGAGTAAAGCCCCTCCACTTT.

The rearrangement joins TRBV27 to TRBJ2-5, with a weak D call TRBD2 (6 bases). The CDR3 extends over 14 amino acids. Germline CDR1 and CDR2: MNHEY and SMNVEV (reference sequence). V was shortened by 5 bases and J by 4 bases, with 14 bases between the two germline ends. CDR3 region: CASSPLATRETQYF. The CDR3 DNA reads as TGTGCCAGCAGTCCACTAGCCACCAGAGAGACCCAGTACTTC.

The rearrangement uses TRBV30 and TRBJ1-6; tentative D call: TRBD1 (5 bases). Germline-derived CDR1 and CDR2 are GTSNPN and SVGIG (reference sequence). CDR3 length equals 16 residues. Trimming cost V 3 bases and J 6 bases, with 18 bases left between them. The CDR3 coding sequence is TGTGCCTGGAGGTCCGGACAAGGGTGGAGTAATTCACCCCTCCACTTT. It translates to CAWRSGQGWSNSPLHF.

This clone was seen only a few times. The genes are TRBV28 and TRBJ1-2, with 12 bases aligning to TRBD1. The V gene end was trimmed by 9 bases and the J gene end by 8 bases; junction bases not matched to a gene: 16. The CDR3 covers 16 residues. The germline CDR1 and CDR2 sequences are MDHEN and SYDVKM. CDR3 region: CASTTPGQGARRGYTF. The CDR3, as DNA: TGTGCCAGTACAACACCGGGACAGGGGGCGCGGAGAGGCTACACCTTC.

The chain is built from TRBV4-1 and TRBJ2-5; weak D call: TRBD1 (6 bases). There are 14 residues in the CDR3. The V end lost 1 base, the J end lost 3 bases, and 9 bases lay between the germline ends. Germline-derived CDR1 and CDR2 are MGHRA and YSYEKL. For the CDR3, the DNA is TGCGCCAGCAGCCAAGTCCCAGGGGAAGAGACCCAGTACTTC. Amino acids: CASSQVPGEETQYF.

This clone was seen a single time. This chain uses TRBV20-1 with TRBJ2-5; D gene ambiguous. Germline assignment: CDR1 DFQATT and CDR2 SNEGSKA (reference sequence). V was shortened by 3 bases and J by 5 bases, with 10 bases between the two germline ends. This CDR3 has 12 amino acids. The CDR3 DNA is TGCAGTGCTAGTCTGTTACGGGAGACCCAGTACTTC. Protein sequence: CSASLLRETQYF.

The chain uses TRBV10-3 and TRBJ1-2; D gene ambiguous. The germline V gene has CDR1 ENHRY and CDR2 SYGVKD. V was clipped by 1 base and J by 4 bases, with 4 bases between them. The CDR3 extends over 12 amino acids. CDR3 residues: CAISEYSYGYTF. CDR3 nucleotide sequence: TGTGCCATCAGTGAGTACAGCTATGGCTACACCTTC.

The rearrangement links TRBV6-5 to TRBJ1-1, with 8 bases fitting TRBD1. Germline CDR1 reads MNHEY; CDR2 reads SVGAGI. The ends lost 5 bases at V and 5 bases at J; junction bases unmatched: 7. The CDR3 length is 14 residues. The chain's CDR3 is CASSPPGQGTEAFF. CDR3 bases: TGTGCCAGCAGTCCCCCCGGACAGGGAACTGAAGCTTTCTTT.

This clone came up once. The chain has TRBV5-4 and TRBJ1-4; no firm D call. The CDR3 contains 12 residues. Deletions cut 1 base from V and 8 bases from J, with 6 bases between. The germline gives CDR1 SGHNT, CDR2 YYREEE (reference sequence). The CDR3: CASSLLGEKLFF. The CDR3 DNA follows: TGTGCCAGCAGCTTGCTGGGCGAAAAACTGTTTTTT.

This chain connects TRBV11-1 to TRBJ2-1, with D tentatively TRBD2 (6 bases). V lost 2 bases and J lost 13, with 24 bases in between. CDR1 is SGHAT, CDR2 FQDESV, per germline (reference sequence). The CDR3 is made up of 16 amino acids. The chain's CDR3 is CASSLMGRGSLQVQFF. CDR3 sequence (DNA): TGTGCCAGCAGCTTAATGGGACGGGGGTCCCTGCAAGTACAGTTCTTC.

The chain carries TRBV28 and TRBJ1-2; 7 nucleotides align to TRBD1. The CDR3 is made up of 18 amino acids. Trimming removed 2 bases from V and 7 bases from J; junction bases left unmatched: 19. The germline V gene encodes CDR1 MDHEN and CDR2 SYDVKM. CDR3: CASSLEIGGSQPGGGYTF. As DNA, the CDR3 is TGTGCCAGCAGTTTAGAGATAGGGGGCTCACAACCAGGGGGTGGCTACACCTTC.

The chain recombines TRBV9 with TRBJ1-6; possibly TRBD1 for D (5 bases). Germline loops: CDR1 SGDLS, CDR2 YYNGEE. The V end was cut by 10 bases, the J end by 6 bases, with 11 bases between. The CDR3 covers 12 residues. CDR3 loop: CASGDPNSPLHF. CDR3 DNA: TGTGCCTCGGGGGACCCTAATTCACCCCTCCACTTT. Full variable domain (outside the CDR3, taken from reference TRBV9 and TRBJ1-6): DSGVTQTPKHLITATGQRVTLRCSPRSGDLSVYWYQQSLDQGLQFLIQYYNGEERAKGNILERFSAQQFPDLHSELNLSSLELGDSALYFCASGDPNSPLHFGNGTRLTVT.

This sequence joins TRBV18 and TRBJ2-5; 9 bases line up with TRBD2. This CDR3 spans 14 amino acids. CDR1 is KGHSH and CDR2 is LQKENI in the germline V gene. The trim removed 6 bases at V and 2 bases at J, leaving 4 bases unmatched. CDR3 bases: TGTGCCAGCTCCTCGACTAGCGGACAAGAGACCCAGTACTTC. This codes for CASSSTSGQETQYF.